The next 3 T cell receptor beta chains were all read from a single sample in a study of brain T cells in children with intractable seizures (dated by TCRdb to 2020 to 2023). The sample's time point, from its label and the paper: blood from clinic visit 5 months post-surgery; TSC patient then seizure free. The library was produced with the immunoSEQ multiplex PCR assay. The source is immuneACCESS, and TCRdb retained only in-frame sequences with V and J called. Part of the clones is not carried over; for the studies checked, unresolved V genes explain less than half of this, and the remainder is unexplained. The sample table holds hundreds of thousands of clones, of which about 93% were seen once. The ten largest clonotypes hold around 6% of the sample. Sample: peripheral blood, taken 4 to 5 months after surgery. The receptors come from a boy less than two years old with tuberous sclerosis and intractable seizures.

The rearrangement uses TRBV6-5 and TRBJ2-5; D might be TRBD1 or TRBD2, each matching 5 bases. The CDR3 loop spans 16 amino acids. Germline V CDR1 and CDR2: MNHEY, SVGAGI. The V and J ends lost 0 bases and 4 bases respectively, with 15 bases between them. This chain's CDR3 is CASSYSGRDPRETQYF. CDR3 nucleotide sequence: TGTGCCAGCAGTTACTCGGGCCGGGACCCGAGAGAGACCCAGTACTTC.

This chain links TRBV11-2 with TRBJ2-2, with TRBD2 identical over 8 bases. CDR3 length: 15 amino acids. The V and J ends lost 2 bases and 6 bases, in that order; junction bases with no gene match: 5. Germline CDR1 and CDR2: SGHAT and FQNNGV. The CDR3 spells CASSLTVAGSGELFF. The CDR3 region has the DNA TGTGCCAGCAGCTTAACGGTAGCGGGGTCCGGGGAGCTGTTTTTT.

This rearrangement joins TRBV5-5 to TRBJ1-2, with a weak D call TRBD1 (6 bases). Deletions cut 4 bases from V and 5 bases from J, with 12 bases between. Germline values: CDR1 SGHKS, CDR2 YYEKEE (reference sequence). The CDR3 consists of 13 residues. CDR3 sequence (DNA): TGTGCCAGCAGCCACAAGGGGGTTTATGGCTACACCTTC. Protein product: CASSHKGVYGYTF. The variable domain in full, with the rest retrieved from reference TRBV5-5 and TRBJ1-2, is DAGVTQSPTHLIKTRGQQVTLRCSPISGHKSVSWYQQVLGQGPQFIFQYYEKEERGRGNFPDRFSARQFPNYSSELNVNALLLGDSALYLCASSHKGVYGYTFGSGTRLTVV.